A single sample is the source of the 10 T cell receptor beta chains below, sequenced in a study of shared clonotypes between healthy human individuals. CD45RO-negative cells were positively selected for CCR7, leaving out terminally differentiated effector memory CD45RA+ cells. Here immunoSEQ multiplex PCR was the method, and the copy in TCRdb shows in-frame clones only, minus some. The sample lists roughly 2,000,000 clones; around 93% were seen once. The source material was naive CD8+ T cells from PBMCs. These receptor sequences come from a man between 18 and 35 years old in good health. Some clones in this sample may be carry-over from other donors' samples.

V and J are TRBV7-9 and TRBJ1-2; D is uncertain. Germline CDR1 reads SEHNR; CDR2 reads FQNEAQ (reference sequence). Deletions cut 5 bases from V and 6 bases from J, with 16 bases between. CDR3 length: 14 residues. This CDR3 reads CASSPPVGRHGYTF. The CDR3 DNA follows: TGTGCCAGCAGCCCCCCCGTGGGGAGACATGGCTACACCTTC.

This clone appeared once. This chain uses TRBV10-3 with TRBJ1-2, with D perhaps TRBD1 (5 bases). Germline loops: CDR1 ENHRY, CDR2 SYGVKD. Trimming cost V 7 bases and J 5 bases, with 17 bases left between them. The CDR3 covers 14 residues. CDR3 sequence: CAITLGPALYGYTF. The CDR3 DNA is TGTGCCATCACCCTGGGACCGGCTTTGTATGGCTACACCTTC.

This chain uses TRBV7-9 with TRBJ2-1, with D uncertain. Germline CDR1 SEHNR, CDR2 FQNEAQ (reference sequence). V gave up 1 base and J gave up 9 bases, with 13 bases separating them. CDR3 length equals 14 residues. CDR3 nucleotides: TGTGCCAGCAGCTTAGGGCCGAAGGATACTGAGCAGTTCTTC. It translates to CASSLGPKDTEQFF.

This clone was seen a single time. V gene TRBV7-9 combines with J gene TRBJ1-4, with 8 positions matching TRBD1. The CDR3 sequence is 16 residues long. J lost 4 bases, V lost 5 bases, and 9 bases had no gene match. Germline-derived CDR1 and CDR2 are SEHNR and FQNEAQ (reference sequence). The CDR3 loop reads CASSDGRGQVNEKLFF. CDR3 DNA: TGTGCCAGCAGCGACGGGAGGGGACAGGTTAATGAAAAACTGTTTTTT.

The gene calls are TRBV10-3 and TRBJ2-1, with 8 bases matching TRBD2. The V gene end was trimmed by 4 bases and the J gene end by 1 base; junction bases not matched to a gene: 6. The CDR3 totals 16 residues. Per germline, CDR1 ENHRY and CDR2 SYGVKD. The CDR3 DNA sequence: TGTGCCATCAGTGCCCCGGGACTAGGGTCCTACAATGAGCAGTTCTTC. As protein: CAISAPGLGSYNEQFF.

This clone came up once. CDR3 amino acids: CASKIQGNNQPQHF. The CDR3 bases are TGTGCCAGCAAAATACAGGGTAACAATCAGCCCCAGCATTTT. The chain carries TRBV27 and TRBJ1-5; a possible D gene is TRBD1 (6 bases). The CDR3 runs 14 residues. Per germline, CDR1 MNHEY and CDR2 SMNVEV (reference sequence). The V and J ends lost 7 bases and 3 bases respectively, with 13 bases between them.

This chain links TRBV27 with TRBJ2-7; TRBD1 aligns across 8 bases. V was clipped by 4 bases and J by 1 base; unmatched bases: 12. CDR3 length: 17 residues. Germline-derived CDR1 and CDR2 are MNHEY and SMNVEV (reference sequence). DNA for the CDR3: TGTGCCAGCAGTTCCCTCGGGACAGGTTCCCTGTCCTACGAGCAGTACTTC. Translating it yields CASSSLGTGSLSYEQYF.

The chain employs TRBV6-5 and TRBJ2-3; D gene unclear. Trimming pared 0 bases from V and 2 bases from J, leaving 12 bases between. Germline CDR1 reads MNHEY; CDR2 reads SVGAGI. This CDR3 spans 16 amino acids. The CDR3 is CASSYSIGDYTDTQYF. The DNA of the CDR3 is TGTGCCAGCAGTTACTCGATTGGGGATTACACAGATACGCAGTATTTT.

This sequence joins TRBV5-1 and TRBJ1-2, with TRBD1 matching over 7 bases. The germline CDR1 and CDR2 sequences are SGHRS and YFSETQ. J lost 3 bases, V lost 0 bases, and 11 bases had no gene match. This CDR3 contains 17 residues. The CDR3 sequence: CASSLAGGAGGYYGYTF. CDR3 sequence (DNA): TGCGCCAGCAGCTTGGCCGGAGGGGCAGGGGGATACTATGGCTACACCTTC.

The CDR3 region is CASSQGTDDMNTEAFF. CDR3 nucleotides: TGTGCCAGCAGCCAAGGGACAGACGATATGAACACTGAAGCTTTCTTT. The chain links TRBV7-9 to TRBJ1-1; 7 bases are a match to TRBD1. This CDR3 is 16 amino acids long. Trimming removed 5 bases from V and 0 bases from J; junction bases left unmatched: 9. Germline CDR1 and CDR2: SEHNR and FQNEAQ (reference sequence).